Listed below are T cell receptor beta chains from one sample, sequenced in a study of T cell changes during pregnancy in multiple sclerosis. Libraries were prepared by immunoSEQ multiplex PCR; TCRdb keeps only in-frame clonotypes and omits some of them. The sample has around 77,000 clones; approximately 90% are singletons. The material sequenced was peripheral blood, taken in the third trimester of pregnancy. The receptors were gathered from a female donor with multiple sclerosis, enrolled in a pregnancy study. Each CDR3 is given with its conserved first and last residue. The D gene is left open where the match is weak. Size is omitted from some rows. Given values are once, few, many or a class for expanded clones.

j_gene	abundance	d_gene	v_gene	CDR3nt	CDR3aa
TRBJ2-7	NA	NA	TRBV28	TGTGCCAGCATTCCCCCGAATAGCTACGAGCAGTACTTC	CASIPPNSYEQYF
TRBJ1-4	NA	NA	TRBV1	TGCACCAGCAGCCAAGATAGCGGACCATGGGAGAAACTGTTTTTT	CTSSQDSGPWEKLFF
TRBJ2-1	NA	NA	TRBV7-3	TGTGCCAGCAGCTCCTCGGGTCTCTACAATGAGCAGTTCTTC	CASSSSGLYNEQFF
TRBJ2-1	NA	NA	TRBV4-1	TGCGCCAGCAGCCAAGAACGAGGCTCTCCCAATGAGCAGTTCTTC	CASSQERGSPNEQFF
TRBJ2-1	NA	NA	TRBV4-1	TGCGCCAGCAGCCATGACGGGAGTCTCTTTCGGCAGTTCTTC	CASSHDGSLFRQFF
TRBJ1-1	NA	NA	TRBV19	TGTGCCAGTAGTATTTGGGAGCCGAACACTGAAGCTTTCTTT	CASSIWEPNTEAFF
TRBJ2-3	NA	NA	TRBV7-2	TGTGCCAGCAGCTTAGCTTTGGCGGGCTACACAGATACGCAGTATTTT	CASSLALAGYTDTQYF
TRBJ1-4	NA	NA	TRBV5-1	TGCGCCAGCAGCTTGGTAACTACTGGTGAAAAACTGTTTTTT	CASSLVTTGEKLFF
TRBJ2-1	NA	TRBD2	TRBV6-4	TGTGCCAGCAGTGAGGGACTAGCGCCTAGATACAATGAGCAGTTCTTC	CASSEGLAPRYNEQFF
TRBJ1-1	NA	NA	TRBV11-2	TGTGCCAGCAGCTTAGGGTATCAGGGGCTGAACACTGAAGCTTTCTTT	CASSLGYQGLNTEAFF
TRBJ2-1	NA	TRBD2	TRBV4-1	TGCGCCAGCAGCCAATTTCCGGGACTAGAGATCTACAATGAGCAGTTCTTC	CASSQFPGLEIYNEQFF
TRBJ2-3	NA	NA	TRBV19	TGTGCCAGTAGACGCCAGGCGAAAACAGATACGCAGTATTTT	CASRRQAKTDTQYF
TRBJ1-1	NA	TRBD1	TRBV5-1	TGCGCCAGCAGCCCAGGACAGGCTTACGAAGCTTTCTTT	CASSPGQAYEAFF
TRBJ2-3	NA	TRBD1	TRBV7-3	TGTGCCAGCAGCTTAAGGGGCCCGACAGGGGCCACAGATACGCAGTATTTT	CASSLRGPTGATDTQYF
TRBJ2-1	once	NA	TRBV21-1	TGTGCCAGCAGCAGGGGGGGACTAGCCGTAGTTTCCTCCTACAATGAGCAGTTCTTC	CASSRGGLAVVSSYNEQFF
TRBJ1-2	NA	NA	TRBV7-9	TGTGCCAGCAGCCCACTCGAGGACTACGTTTCTCTCTATGGCTACACCTTC	CASSPLEDYVSLYGYTF
TRBJ2-7	NA	NA	TRBV4-1	TGCGCCAGCAGGGCGGACTCGACCATCGGCGAGCAGTACTTC	CASRADSTIGEQYF
TRBJ1-1	few	TRBD1	TRBV2	TGTGCCAGCAGCCTAAACAGGGGGAGTAGGACTGAAGCTTTCTTT	CASSLNRGSRTEAFF
TRBJ1-1	NA	TRBD1	TRBV19	TGTGCCAGTAGGGAGCAGGGGGCGGGGGCTGAAGCTTTCTTT	CASREQGAGAEAFF
TRBJ1-5	NA	NA	TRBV6-1	TGTGCCAGCAGTGCGGGGAGTAGGGAGCCCCAGCATTTT	CASSAGSREPQHF
TRBJ2-3	NA	TRBD1	TRBV4-2	TGTGCCAGCAGCCAAGAGGGGACAGGCCTACCTACTGGGCCGCAGTATTTT	CASSQEGTGLPTGPQYF
TRBJ2-7	NA	TRBD1	TRBV11-3	TGTGCCAGCAGCTCCGGGACAGGGGTTTCCTACGAGCAGTACTTC	CASSSGTGVSYEQYF
TRBJ2-3	NA	TRBD2	TRBV7-2	TGTGCCAGCAGCTTAGTCCTAGCGGGACCCACAGATACGCAGTATTTT	CASSLVLAGPTDTQYF
TRBJ2-1	once	TRBD2	TRBV5-1	TGCGCCAGCAGCTTGGCCTCGCAGGGACTAGCGGGAGACTATGAGCAGTTCTTC	CASSLASQGLAGDYEQFF
TRBJ2-3	NA	TRBD2	TRBV18	TGTGCCAGCTCACCCGGACTAGCGGGAGGGCCAACAGATACGCAGTATTTT	CASSPGLAGGPTDTQYF
TRBJ2-7	NA	NA	TRBV30	TGTGCCTGGAATGTGAGGGAAAGTGACGAGCAGTACTTC	CAWNVRESDEQYF
TRBJ1-5	NA	NA	TRBV4-1	TGCGCCAGCAGCCAAGATGGGGTGACAGGAGACGATCAGCCCCAGCATTTT	CASSQDGVTGDDQPQHF
TRBJ2-7	few	NA	TRBV10-3	TGTGCCAGCGGTGGGGCCTCCTACGAGCAGTACTTC	CASGGASYEQYF
TRBJ2-3	NA	TRBD1	TRBV7-2	TGTGCCAGCAGCTTAGGGGACAGCAGAGGTACGCAGTATTTT	CASSLGDSRGTQYF
TRBJ2-2	once	NA	TRBV5-1	TGCGCCAGCAGCTGGGGGGTTGCGAACACCGGGGAGCTGTTTTTT	CASSWGVANTGELFF
TRBJ1-4	NA	TRBD1	TRBV13	TGTGCCAGCAGCGAAAGGGGGACAGGGGGCAGGGAAAAACTGTTTTTT	CASSERGTGGREKLFF
TRBJ2-5	NA	TRBD1	TRBV13	TGTGCCAGCAGCTTACCCGGGACAGGGGAAGAGACCCAGTACTTC	CASSLPGTGEETQYF
TRBJ1-5	once	NA	TRBV19	TGTGCCAGTAACGGGGTAAACTCCAATCAGCCCCAGCATTTT	CASNGVNSNQPQHF
TRBJ2-7	NA	TRBD2	TRBV5-5	TGTGCCAGCAGCCACGGACTAGCGGGAAGGAGCTCCTACGAGCAGTACTTC	CASSHGLAGRSSYEQYF
TRBJ1-1	NA	NA	TRBV5-6	TGTGCCAGCAGCGCCGCGGGGCCCGGCGCATTGGACACTGAAGCTTTCTTT	CASSAAGPGALDTEAFF
TRBJ1-6	NA	TRBD1	TRBV5-1	TGCGCCAGCAGCTCCGGGACAGGGGGGAATTCACCCCTCCACTTT	CASSSGTGGNSPLHF
TRBJ2-3	NA	TRBD2	TRBV28	TGTGCCAGCAGTTTACAAGCGGGACTCGGAGATACGCAGTATTTT	CASSLQAGLGDTQYF
TRBJ2-1	NA	TRBD1	TRBV18	TGTGCCAGCTCTTGGCCCGAACTAGGGGAAAGGACAGGGGGTTTAGAGGAGCAGTTCTTC	CASSWPELGERTGGLEEQFF
TRBJ2-7	NA	TRBD2	TRBV5-1	TGCGCCAGCAGTTCGGGCGGGAGGAACTCCTACGAGCAGTACTTC	CASSSGGRNSYEQYF
TRBJ2-7	NA	NA	TRBV9	TGTGCCAGCAGCGTAGGCGAGGGCTCTCTCTACGAGCAGTACTTC	CASSVGEGSLYEQYF
TRBJ2-1	NA	TRBD2	TRBV7-7	TGTGCTAGCAGCTTAGACCCCTCTAGCGGGCTAGACTCCTACAATGAGCAGTTCTTC	CASSLDPSSGLDSYNEQFF
TRBJ2-1	NA	TRBD2	TRBV7-2	TGTGCCAGCAGCTTCACTAGCGGGTACAATGAGCAGTTCTTC	CASSFTSGYNEQFF
TRBJ1-1	NA	TRBD1	TRBV30	TGTGCCTGGGACAGGGGAACGAACACTGAAGCTTTCTTT	CAWDRGTNTEAFF
TRBJ1-5	NA	NA	TRBV30	TGTGCCTGGAGTGCGGCAGGAAGGATGGTTCAGCCCCAGCATTTT	CAWSAAGRMVQPQHF
TRBJ2-1	NA	TRBD2	TRBV6-1	TGTGCCAGCAGTCGGACTAGCGGGGACTACAATGAGCAGTTCTTC	CASSRTSGDYNEQFF
TRBJ2-3	NA	TRBD2	TRBV10-1	TGCGCCAGCAGTGAGTCGACTGCGGGAGAAACTTATTTT	CASSESTAGETYF
TRBJ1-5	NA	NA	TRBV5-8	TGTGCCAGCAGCCGGGTCTCTCGTATGGCGGGATCCCAGCATTTT	CASSRVSRMAGSQHF
TRBJ1-4	NA	NA	TRBV19	TGTGCCAGTAGTATTCGGCAGGAACGTGAAAAACTGTTTTTT	CASSIRQEREKLFF
TRBJ1-2	NA	TRBD1	TRBV7-9	TGTGCCAGCAGACCGGACAGGCCTGTCTATGGCTACACCTTC	CASRPDRPVYGYTF
TRBJ2-7	NA	TRBD1	TRBV19	TGTGCCAGTAGTAGGACAGGGGGCTCCTACGAGCAGTACTTC	CASSRTGGSYEQYF
TRBJ2-5	NA	NA	TRBV2	TGTGCCAGCAGAATAGACAGTCAAGGGACCCAGTACTTC	CASRIDSQGTQYF
TRBJ2-7	NA	TRBD2	TRBV18	TGTGCCAGCTCACCAAGGAGCGGGAGTCCCTACGAGCAGTACTTC	CASSPRSGSPYEQYF